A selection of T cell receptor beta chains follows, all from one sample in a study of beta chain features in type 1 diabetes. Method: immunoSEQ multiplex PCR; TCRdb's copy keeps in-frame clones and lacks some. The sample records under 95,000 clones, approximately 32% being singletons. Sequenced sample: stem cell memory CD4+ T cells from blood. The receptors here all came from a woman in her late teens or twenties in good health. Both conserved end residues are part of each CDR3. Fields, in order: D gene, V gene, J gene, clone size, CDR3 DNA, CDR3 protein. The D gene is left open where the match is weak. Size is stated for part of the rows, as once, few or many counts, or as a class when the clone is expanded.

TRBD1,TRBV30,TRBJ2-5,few,TGTGCCTGGAGCGCCGGACAGGGGGCGCAAGAGACCCAGTACTTC,CAWSAGQGAQETQYF
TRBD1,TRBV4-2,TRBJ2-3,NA,TGTGCCAGCAGCGGGACAGGCGCGGTCAGGGATACGCAGTATTTT,CASSGTGAVRDTQYF
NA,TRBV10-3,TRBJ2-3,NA,TGTGCCATCAGTGAGTCAAGCTTAGATACGCAGTATTTT,CAISESSLDTQYF
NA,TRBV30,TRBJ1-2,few,TGTGCCTGGAACGGCGAAACAGGGTTCCTTAGCTATGGCTACACCTTC,CAWNGETGFLSYGYTF
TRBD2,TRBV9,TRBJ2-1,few,TGTGCCAGCAGCGTAGGCGTCGGGGGGGCCTATGAGCAGTTCTTC,CASSVGVGGAYEQFF
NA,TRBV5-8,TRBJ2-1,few,TGTGCCAGCAGCCATACCACCGGGTATGAGCAGTTCTTC,CASSHTTGYEQFF
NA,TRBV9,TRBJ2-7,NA,TGTGCCAGCAGCGTAGACGGCAGGTCATACGAGCAGTACTTC,CASSVDGRSYEQYF
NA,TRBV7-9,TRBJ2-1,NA,TGTGCCAGCGGACAGTACAATGAGCAGTTCTTC,CASGQYNEQFF
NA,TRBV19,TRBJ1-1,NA,TGTGCCAGTAGTATTGATCAGGGCTACACTGAAGCTTTCTTT,CASSIDQGYTEAFF
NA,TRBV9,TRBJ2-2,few,TGTGCCAGCAGCCCGCGGACAAGAACGAACACCGGGGAGCTGTTTTTT,CASSPRTRTNTGELFF
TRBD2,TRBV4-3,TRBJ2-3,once,TGCGCCAGCAGCCAAGATCAGGGGACTAGAAGCACAGATACGCAGTATTTT,CASSQDQGTRSTDTQYF
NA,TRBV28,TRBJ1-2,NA,TGTGCCAGCAGATGGGGGGGGCGCGATGGCTACACCTTC,CASRWGGRDGYTF
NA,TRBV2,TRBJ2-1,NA,TGTGCCAGCAGTGACACATCCTACGGGTACAATGAGCAGTTCTTC,CASSDTSYGYNEQFF
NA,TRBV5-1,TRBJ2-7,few,TGCGCCAGCAGCACACAGGTTTCCTACGAGCAGTACTTC,CASSTQVSYEQYF
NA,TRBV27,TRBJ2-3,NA,TGTGCCAGCAGTTTATCAGCTAGCACAGATACGCAGTATTTT,CASSLSASTDTQYF
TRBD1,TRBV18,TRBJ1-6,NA,TGTGCCAGCTCGCCGACAGGGGGTGAATCACCCCTCCACTTT,CASSPTGGESPLHF
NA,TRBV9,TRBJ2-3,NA,TGTGCCAGCAGCGTAGATCAGGCTAGCACAGATACGCAGTATTTT,CASSVDQASTDTQYF
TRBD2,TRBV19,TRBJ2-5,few,TGTGCCAGTAGTATGCGGGAGCGGGGCGGAGAGACCCAGTACTTC,CASSMRERGGETQYF
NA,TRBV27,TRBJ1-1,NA,TGTGCCAGCAGTCCCGGACAGTATAACACTGAAGCTTTCTTT,CASSPGQYNTEAFF
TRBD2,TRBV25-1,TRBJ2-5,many,TGTGCCAGCAGTGAATCGCGGGAGACAGAGACCCAGTACTTC,CASSESRETETQYF
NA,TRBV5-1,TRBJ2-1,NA,TGCGCCAGCAGCTTACAAGCGCCGGGGAATGAGCAGTTCTTC,CASSLQAPGNEQFF
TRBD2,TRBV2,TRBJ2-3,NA,TGTGCCAGCAGGTTGGGACTAGCGGGAACAGATACGCAGTATTTT,CASRLGLAGTDTQYF
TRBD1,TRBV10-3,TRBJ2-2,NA,TGTGCCATCGGAAGACAGGGCGCGAACACCGGGGAGCTGTTTTTT,CAIGRQGANTGELFF
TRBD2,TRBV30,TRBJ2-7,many,TGTGCCTCGGGAGGGGCAGACCGGCTCTTC,CASGGADRLF
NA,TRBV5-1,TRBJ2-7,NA,TGCGCCAGCAGAAATCCTCAGGGGTCCTACGAGCAGTACTTC,CASRNPQGSYEQYF
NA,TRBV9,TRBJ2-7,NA,TGTGCCAGCAGCCCAGGGGATTGGAGCTACGAGCAGTACTTC,CASSPGDWSYEQYF
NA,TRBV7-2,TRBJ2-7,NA,TGTGCCAGCACCGCCGGGGGAGTACTCTACGAGCAGTACTTC,CASTAGGVLYEQYF
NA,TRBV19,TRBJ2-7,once,TGTGCCAGTAGCCCCCTGCTTCAGGGATCCTACGAGCAGTACTTC,CASSPLLQGSYEQYF
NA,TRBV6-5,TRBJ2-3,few,TGTGCCAGCAGTTACTCTGCGGGACTCTTCACAGATACGCAGTATTTT,CASSYSAGLFTDTQYF
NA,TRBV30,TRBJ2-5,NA,TGTGCCTGGAGTGGGAGGGTGGGGACCCAGTACTTC,CAWSGRVGTQYF
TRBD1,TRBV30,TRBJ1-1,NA,TGTGCCTGGAGTGTAAAGGGGGCGCCCACTGAAGCTTTCTTT,CAWSVKGAPTEAFF
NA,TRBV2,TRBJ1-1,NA,TGTGCCAGCAGCGATTCCGGGACACACCGGAACACTGAAGCTTTCTTT,CASSDSGTHRNTEAFF
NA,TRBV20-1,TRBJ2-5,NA,TGCAGTGCTCCCTACCGAGAGACCCAGTACTTC,CSAPYRETQYF
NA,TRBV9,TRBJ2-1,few,TGTGCCAGCAGCGAAATAAACAGGGATGAGCAGTTCTTC,CASSEINRDEQFF
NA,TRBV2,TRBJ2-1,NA,TGTGCCAGCAGTGAAAGAACTTCCATCTCCTACAATGAGCAGTTCTTC,CASSERTSISYNEQFF
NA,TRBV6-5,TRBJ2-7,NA,TGTGCCATCAGTGGGGGGGACAGGTTGGCCTACGAGCAGTACTTC,CAISGGDRLAYEQYF
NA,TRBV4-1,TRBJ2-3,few,TGCGCCAGCAGCCTGTACGGGTTAAGCACAGATACGCAGTATTTT,CASSLYGLSTDTQYF
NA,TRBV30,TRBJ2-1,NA,TGTGCCTGTGGCAGGGGATACAATGAGCAGTTCTTC,CACGRGYNEQFF
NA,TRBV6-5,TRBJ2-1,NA,TGTGCCAGCAGTTACCCACCCAGGGCCATGTTCTTC,CASSYPPRAMFF
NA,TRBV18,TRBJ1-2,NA,TGTGCCAGCTCACCACTTGCCAGGGAGGTTGGCTACACCTTC,CASSPLAREVGYTF
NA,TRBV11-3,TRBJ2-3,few,TGTGCCAGCAGCTTAGGAGAGGTCTCGGCTACAGATACGCAGTATTTT,CASSLGEVSATDTQYF
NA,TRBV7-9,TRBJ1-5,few,TGTGCCAGCAGCTTATCAAGCAGCAATCAGCCCCAGCATTTT,CASSLSSSNQPQHF
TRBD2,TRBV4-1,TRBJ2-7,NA,TGCGCCAGCAGCCCCCCGAGTGGGGGGGATACCTACGAGCAGTACTTC,CASSPPSGGDTYEQYF
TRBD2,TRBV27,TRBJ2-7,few,TGTGCCAGCAGTTTGGGGGGACTAGCGGGAACCGAGCAGTACTTC,CASSLGGLAGTEQYF
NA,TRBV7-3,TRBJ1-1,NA,TGTGCCAGCAGCTGGATCGAGGGGGAGAGGAACACTGAAGCTTTCTTT,CASSWIEGERNTEAFF
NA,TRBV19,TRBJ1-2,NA,TGTGCCAGTAGGACAGGAGATGGCTACACCTTC,CASRTGDGYTF